These 32 T cell receptor beta chains share one sample of origin, sequenced in a study of cytomegalovirus exposure and HLA in healthy donors. It was with 60 Vbeta and 13 Jbeta primers that the PCR ran. TCRdb keeps only in-frame clones here, not all; method: immunoSEQ multiplex PCR. The table lists more than 100,000 clones, 77% of them singletons. Material for sequencing was PBMCs. Receptor source: a woman aged 40 to 49 in good health and CMV-seronegative.

This clone was recorded once. V usage is TRBV6-5 and J usage is TRBJ1-2, with 9 positions matching TRBD1. Germline CDR1 and CDR2: MNHEY and SVGAGI. V gave up 4 bases and J gave up 12 bases; unmatched junction bases: 6. The CDR3 consists of 12 residues. CDR3 residues: CASSSYRGRDTF. DNA for the CDR3: TGTGCCAGCAGTTCTTACAGGGGGCGAGACACCTTC.

The rearrangement links TRBV18 to TRBJ2-5; D possibly corresponds to TRBD1 (6 bases). The CDR3 spans 13 residues. V was pared by 0 bases and J by 4 bases, with 6 bases between. Germline CDR1 and CDR2: KGHSH and LQKENI. DNA of the CDR3: TGTGCCAGCTCACCACCACAGGGAGAGACCCAGTACTTC. Translation: CASSPPQGETQYF.

The CDR3 nucleotides are TGTGCCAGCAGTCGGGGACAGGGGAACACTGAAGCTTTCTTT. Its protein is CASSRGQGNTEAFF. This chain uses TRBV7-9 with TRBJ1-1; TRBD1 matches 9 bases. The CDR3 is 14 residues long. The germline gives CDR1 SEHNR, CDR2 FQNEAQ (reference sequence). The V gene end was trimmed by 6 bases and the J gene end by 1 base; junction bases not matched to a gene: 3.

As regards this clone: No DNA is shown, since the ends of the CDR3 on it are uncertain; the CDR3 is the one TCRdb lists. The chain links TRBV28 to TRBJ1-5; the D call in the table, TRBD1, was not verified against the DNA. CDR1 is MDHEN and CDR2 is SYDVKM in the germline V gene. The CDR3 length is 15 residues, termini included. CDR3 loop: CASSSSTGGNQPQHF.

CDR3 region: CASSLQGIRYGYTF. In nucleotides, the CDR3 is TGTGCCAGCAGCTTGCAGGGAATTCGCTATGGCTACACCTTC. The chain has TRBV5-4 and TRBJ1-2, with a possible D match to TRBD1 (5 bases). Germline-derived CDR1 and CDR2 are SGHNT and YYREEE (reference sequence). Trimming cost V 1 base and J 4 bases, with 11 bases left between them. CDR3 length equals 14 residues.

The chain links TRBV6-7 to TRBJ1-5; a weak D match, TRBD1 (5 bases). TRBV6-7 has ORF status, its function being uncertain. V was shortened by 6 bases and J by 0 bases, with 15 bases between the two germline ends. The CDR3 is 16 amino acids. As DNA, the CDR3 is TGTGCCAGCAGGCCCCTGGACAAGTATAGCAATCAGCCCCAGCATTTT. Amino acids: CASRPLDKYSNQPQHF.

This sequence joins TRBV14 and TRBJ1-2; maybe TRBD1 (5 bases). The V end was cut by 4 bases, the J end by 6 bases, with 12 bases between. Germline V gene sequence: CDR1 SGHDN, CDR2 FVKESK. The CDR3 consists of 13 residues. CDR3 sequence: CASSPFFRDGYTF. The CDR3 DNA reads TGTGCCAGCAGCCCGTTTTTCAGGGATGGCTACACCTTC.

This clone occurred a few times. This chain connects TRBV4-1 to TRBJ2-7, with D perhaps TRBD1 (5 bases). Germline lookup yields CDR1 MGHRA and CDR2 YSYEKL. Trimming cost V 1 base and J 3 bases, with 10 bases left between them. CDR3 size: 14 residues. The CDR3 region is CASSQGPGNYEQYF. DNA of the CDR3: TGCGCCAGCAGCCAAGGACCAGGGAACTACGAGCAGTACTTC.

The chain joins TRBV5-1 to TRBJ2-1, with 7 bases fitting TRBD1. Per the germline V gene, CDR1 is SGHRS and CDR2 is YFSETQ. V shed 4 bases, J shed 5 bases, and the junction held 3 bases outside the gene matches. The CDR3 extends over 13 amino acids. The CDR3 nucleotides read TGCGCCAGCAGCCTCGGGACAGACAATGAGCAGTTCTTC. Protein sequence: CASSLGTDNEQFF.

V is TRBV13 and J is TRBJ2-3; 7 bases agree with TRBD1. The length of the CDR3 is 16 residues. CDR1 PRHDT and CDR2 FYEKMQ come from the germline V gene (reference sequence). Losses at the gene ends were 8 bases for V and 1 base for J; bases not matched to a gene: 12. The CDR3 coding sequence is TGTGCCAGCTCAGGGGGACGGGGATTGGGCACAGATACGCAGTATTTT. This codes for CASSGGRGLGTDTQYF.

The gene calls are TRBV7-2 and TRBJ1-1; D remains unclear. V lost 5 bases and J 8 bases, leaving 12 bases between the germline ends. The germline V gene encodes CDR1 SGHTA and CDR2 FQGNSA. CDR3 length: 12 amino acids. The CDR3 region is CASSAHREEAFF. The CDR3 DNA is TGTGCCAGCAGCGCACATCGGGAGGAAGCTTTCTTT.

This clone has just a few counts. The CDR3 loop is CASSPTGGRVDGYTF. The CDR3 nucleotides are TGTGCCAGCAGCCCAACCGGGGGGCGGGTAGATGGCTACACCTTC. The rearrangement uses TRBV5-4 and TRBJ1-2, with D tentatively TRBD1 (6 bases). The V end lost 4 bases, the J end lost 6 bases, and 19 bases lay between the germline ends. Germline V lookup: CDR1 SGHNT, CDR2 YYREEE (reference sequence). CDR3 size: 15 residues.

V and J are TRBV10-3 and TRBJ2-5; TRBD1 might be the D (7 bases). CDR3 length: 14 residues. CDR1 and CDR2 from the germline V gene are ENHRY and SYGVKD. V was shortened by 10 bases and J by 2 bases, with 17 bases between the two germline ends. Written as DNA, the CDR3 is TGTGCCACTGAGGGGGCGCGGGGACAAGAGACCCAGTACTTC. It is translated as CATEGARGQETQYF.

The chain links TRBV2 to TRBJ1-2; no definite D call. The CDR3 is made up of 10 amino acids. V lost 8 bases and J 10 bases, leaving 11 bases between the germline ends. The germline CDR1 and CDR2 sequences are SNHLY and FYNNEI. As DNA, the CDR3 is TGTGCCAGCCACATGGCAAACTACACCTTC. Translation: CASHMANYTF.

The chain combines TRBV5-1 with TRBJ2-1, with a possible D match to TRBD2 (5 bases). Trimming cost V 6 bases and J 8 bases, with 9 bases left between them. The CDR3 extends over 11 amino acids. Germline CDR1 reads SGHRS; CDR2 reads YFSETQ. CDR3 DNA sequence: TGCGCCAGCAACCACGGGGATGAGCAGTTCTTC. Residues: CASNHGDEQFF.

This clone came up once. V is TRBV10-3 and J is TRBJ1-1, with 10 bases aligning to TRBD1. The germline CDR1 and CDR2 sequences are ENHRY and SYGVKD. Trimming cost V 4 bases and J 1 base; bases outside gene matches: 0. This CDR3 region has 14 residues. CDR3 in DNA: TGTGCCATCAGTGGACAGGGGGCGAACACTGAAGCTTTCTTT. This gives the protein CAISGQGANTEAFF.

The CDR3 sequence: CASSRLGGAGNQPQHF. Here the CDR3 DNA reads TGTGCCAGCAGCCGCCTCGGGGGGGCGGGCAATCAGCCCCAGCATTTT. V and J are TRBV7-9 and TRBJ1-5, with a possible D match to TRBD1 (6 bases). CDR3 length: 16 residues. Per germline, CDR1 SEHNR and CDR2 FQNEAQ (reference sequence). Trimming left V 5 bases short and J 2 bases short, with 16 bases between.

The chain is built from TRBV15 and TRBJ1-1; 11 bases are a match to TRBD1. In germline, CDR1 is LNHNV, CDR2 YYDKDF (reference sequence). Losses at the gene ends were 3 bases for V and 4 bases for J; bases not matched to a gene: 1. The CDR3 extends over 14 amino acids. CDR3: CATSRDRGPTEAFF. The CDR3 coding sequence is TGTGCCACCAGCAGGGACAGGGGGCCCACTGAAGCTTTCTTT.

The rearrangement joins TRBV5-1 to TRBJ2-6, with TRBD1 identical over 8 bases. CDR3 length: 15 residues. Trimming cost V 5 bases and J 2 bases; bases outside gene matches: 3. Germline V gene data show CDR1 as SGHRS and CDR2 as YFSETQ. For the CDR3, the DNA is TGCGCCAGCAGGTTGACAGGGGCTGGGGCCAACGTCCTGACTTTC. It yields the protein CASRLTGAGANVLTF.

V is TRBV4-3 and J is TRBJ1-3; D remains unclear. Germline loops: CDR1 LGHNA, CDR2 YSLEER. This CDR3 contains 13 residues. Trimming cost V 3 bases and J 1 base, with 4 bases left between them. CDR3 sequence reads: CASSHGSGNTIYF. DNA of the CDR3: TGCGCCAGCAGCCACGGTTCTGGAAACACCATATATTTT.

This rearrangement joins TRBV19 to TRBJ1-1, with D unresolved. V was trimmed by 5 bases and J by 1 base, leaving 17 bases between them. This CDR3 is built from 16 residues. Germline loops: CDR1 LNHDA, CDR2 SQIVND (reference sequence). The CDR3 is CASSPPVTRKNTEAFF. The CDR3, as DNA: TGTGCCAGTAGTCCCCCAGTGACAAGAAAGAACACTGAAGCTTTCTTT. Complete variable domain (other parts from reference TRBV19 and TRBJ1-1): DGGITQSPKYLFRKEGQNVTLSCEQNLNHDAMYWYRQDPGQGLRLIYYSQIVNDFQKGDIAEGYSVSREKKESFPLTVTSAQKNPTAFYLCASSPPVTRKNTEAFFGQGTRLTVV.

The table lists this clone with a few counts. The chain carries TRBV5-1 and TRBJ2-2, with 8 bases fitting TRBD1. CDR3 size: 14 residues. In germline, CDR1 is SGHRS, CDR2 YFSETQ. After removal of 3 bases from V and 6 bases from J, the junction contained 4 bases not matched to a gene. The CDR3 nucleotides read TGCGCCAGCAGCTCCCAGGGGGCGCCCGGGGAGCTGTTTTTT. The encoded protein is CASSSQGAPGELFF.

V usage is TRBV5-1 and J usage is TRBJ1-1, with D possibly matching TRBD1 (6 bases). The V gene lost 4 bases and the J gene lost 7 bases, with 20 bases spanning the gap. Per the germline V gene, CDR1 is SGHRS and CDR2 is YFSETQ. The length of the CDR3 is 15 residues. The CDR3 sequence is CASSLSPSKGVEAFF. CDR3 coding DNA: TGCGCCAGCAGCCTGTCCCCATCCAAGGGGGTTGAAGCTTTCTTT. Complete variable domain (other parts from reference TRBV5-1 and TRBJ1-1): KAGVTQTPRYLIKTRGQQVTLSCSPISGHRSVSWYQQTPGQGLQFLFEYFSETQRNKGNFPGRFSGRQFSNSRSEMNVSTLELGDSALYLCASSLSPSKGVEAFFGQGTRLTVV.

This clone was seen more than once but under ten times. The junction differs from germline at one of its ends, possibly a read error. The chain carries TRBV7-2 and TRBJ1-2, with D tentatively TRBD1 (6 bases). This CDR3 has 13 residues. Per germline, CDR1 SGHTA and CDR2 FQGNSA. CDR3: CASSSNLKQGYYF. The CDR3, as DNA: TGTGCCAGCAGCTCAAACCTAAAACAGGGTTACTACTTC. The full variable domain, its missing parts supplied by reference TRBV7-2 and TRBJ1-2, is GAGVSQSPSNKVTEKGKDVELRCDPISGHTALYWYRQSLGQGLEFLIYFQGNSAPDKSGLPSDRFSAERTGGSVSTLTIQRTQQEDSAVYLCASSSNLKQGYYFGSGTRLTVV.

V usage is TRBV5-6 and J usage is TRBJ2-6, with D uncertain. The germline V gene has CDR1 SGHDT and CDR2 YYEEEE. The CDR3 is made up of 14 amino acids. V lost 3 bases and J 8 bases, leaving 12 bases between the germline ends. CDR3 in amino acids: CASSSARLTNVLTF. For the CDR3, the DNA is TGTGCCAGCAGCTCGGCTAGGCTAACCAACGTCCTGACTTTC.

The V and J genes are TRBV10-3 and TRBJ2-7; perhaps TRBD2 as D (6 bases). V was pared by 0 bases and J by 6 bases, with 12 bases between. The germline V gene has CDR1 ENHRY and CDR2 SYGVKD. CDR3 length equals 14 residues. This CDR3 reads CAISESRGGGEQYF. The CDR3 DNA sequence: TGTGCCATCAGTGAGTCGAGGGGAGGCGGCGAGCAGTACTTC.

This chain connects TRBV23-1 to TRBJ1-1; D remains ambiguous. TRBV23-1 falls under the ORF class, with uncertain function. V gave up 1 base and J gave up 6 bases, with 15 bases separating them. There are 15 residues in the CDR3. The chain's CDR3 is CASSQYPTEDAEAFF. The CDR3 coding sequence is TGCGCCAGCAGTCAATACCCCACGGAGGATGCTGAAGCTTTCTTT.

The genes are TRBV5-5 and TRBJ2-7; 9 positions agree with TRBD2. From germline, CDR1 is SGHKS and CDR2 YYEKEE (reference sequence). The CDR3 extends over 14 amino acids. The J segment lost 2 bases and the V segment lost 5 bases, leaving 5 bases of the junction unmatched. The CDR3 reads CASSDKRGAYEQYF. CDR3 in DNA: TGTGCCAGCAGTGATAAGCGGGGGGCCTACGAGCAGTACTTC.

This chain uses TRBV5-5 with TRBJ1-5; no clear D gene. Trimming removed 5 bases from V and 0 bases from J, with 9 bases in between. The CDR3 has 14 amino acids. Germline V gene lookup returns CDR1 SGHKS and CDR2 YYEKEE (reference sequence). The CDR3 sequence: CASRPGYSNQPQHF. For the CDR3, the DNA is TGTGCCAGCAGGCCAGGTTATAGCAATCAGCCCCAGCATTTT.

This clone was observed a few times. This chain connects TRBV7-2 to TRBJ1-2, with a weak D call TRBD1 (6 bases). CDR3 length: 13 amino acids. The germline CDR1 and CDR2 sequences are SGHTA and FQGNSA. Trimming took 4 bases from V and 7 from J, leaving 13 bases between them. The CDR3 DNA follows: TGTGCCAGCAGCTCCCTTTGGACAGTTGGCTACACCTTC. Translation gives CASSSLWTVGYTF.

V usage is TRBV10-3 and J usage is TRBJ2-1; 7 nucleotides agree with TRBD1. Trimming at V came to 8 bases and at J to 0 bases, leaving 4 bases not matched to a gene. Germline values: CDR1 ENHRY, CDR2 SYGVKD. The CDR3 extends over 14 amino acids. The CDR3 is CAISTGSSYNEQFF. For the CDR3, the DNA is TGTGCCATCTCGACAGGGAGCTCCTACAATGAGCAGTTCTTC.

V usage is TRBV5-6 and J usage is TRBJ2-3; 7 nucleotides align to TRBD1. Germline loops: CDR1 SGHDT, CDR2 YYEEEE. The CDR3 is 13 residues long. Trimming took 5 bases from V and 6 from J; bases not matched to a gene: 6. CDR3 nucleotide sequence: TGTGCCAGCAGGATGACAGGGCCGGATACGCAGTATTTT. Translated, it gives CASRMTGPDTQYF.